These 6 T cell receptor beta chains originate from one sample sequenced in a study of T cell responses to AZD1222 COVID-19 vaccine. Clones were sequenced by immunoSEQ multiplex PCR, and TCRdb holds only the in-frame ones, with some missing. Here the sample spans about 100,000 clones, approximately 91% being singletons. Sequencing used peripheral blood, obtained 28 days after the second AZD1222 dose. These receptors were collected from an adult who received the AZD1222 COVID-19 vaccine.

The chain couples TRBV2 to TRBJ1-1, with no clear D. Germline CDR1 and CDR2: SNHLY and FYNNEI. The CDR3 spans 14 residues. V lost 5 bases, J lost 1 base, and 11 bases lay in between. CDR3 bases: TGTGCCAGCAGTTATGGAGGGTCGAACACTGAAGCTTTCTTT. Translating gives CASSYGGSNTEAFF.

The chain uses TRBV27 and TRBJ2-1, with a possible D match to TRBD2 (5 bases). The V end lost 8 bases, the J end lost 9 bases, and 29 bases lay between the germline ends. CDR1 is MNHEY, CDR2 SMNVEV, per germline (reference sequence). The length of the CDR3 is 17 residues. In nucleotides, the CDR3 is TGTGCCAGCGGAAATTCTGGGGAGAGGGTGGGAAGAAGTGAGCAGTTCTTC. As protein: CASGNSGERVGRSEQFF.

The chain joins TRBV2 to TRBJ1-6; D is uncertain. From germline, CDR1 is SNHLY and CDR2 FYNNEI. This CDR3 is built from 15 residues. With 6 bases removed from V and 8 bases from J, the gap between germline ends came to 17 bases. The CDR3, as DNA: TGTGCCAGCAGGGGTCTCCGGGAGCAAGATTCACCCCTCCACTTT. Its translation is CASRGLREQDSPLHF.

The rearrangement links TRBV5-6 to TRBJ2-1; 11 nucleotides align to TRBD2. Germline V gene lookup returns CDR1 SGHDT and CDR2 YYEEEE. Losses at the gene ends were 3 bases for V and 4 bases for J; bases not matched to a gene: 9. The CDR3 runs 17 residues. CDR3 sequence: CASSYLSGRAGYNEQFF. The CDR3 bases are TGTGCCAGCAGCTACCTTAGCGGGAGGGCCGGTTACAATGAGCAGTTCTTC.

CDR3 in amino acids: CASSSGLSGRSNEQFF. For the CDR3, the DNA is TGTGCCAGCAGCTCGGGTCTGAGCGGGAGGAGCAATGAGCAGTTCTTC. The V gene is TRBV5-4, the J gene TRBJ2-1, with 9 bases aligning to TRBD2. Germline values: CDR1 SGHNT, CDR2 YYREEE (reference sequence). The CDR3 covers 16 residues. J lost 6 bases, V lost 3 bases, and 10 bases had no gene match.

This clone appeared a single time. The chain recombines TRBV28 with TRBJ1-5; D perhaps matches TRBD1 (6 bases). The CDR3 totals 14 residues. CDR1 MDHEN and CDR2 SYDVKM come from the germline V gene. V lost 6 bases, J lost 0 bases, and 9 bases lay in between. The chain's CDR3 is CASSRGGSNQPQHF. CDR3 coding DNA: TGTGCCAGCAGCCGAGGGGGTAGCAATCAGCCCCAGCATTTT.